These T cell receptor beta chains were read from a single sample in a study of shared clonotypes between healthy human individuals. The repertoire was sequenced with immunoSEQ multiplex PCR; TCRdb's copy has only in-frame clones and lacks some. The sample holds about 1 million clones, about 74% seen once. The specimen sequenced was memory CD4+ T cells sorted from blood. The receptors were gathered from a man younger than 30 in good health. Both conserved end residues are part of each CDR3. Each record gives: V gene, D gene, clone size, J gene, CDR3 DNA, CDR3 protein. D genes are given only for firm matches. For some rows the clone size is stated as once, few or many, or as a class when expanded; others skip it.

TRBV18,TRBD2,.,TRBJ2-7,TGTGCCAGCTCACCCCGAGCGGCGGGGGTTGGCGAGCAGTACTTC,CASSPRAAGVGEQYF
TRBV6-1,.,.,TRBJ2-4,TGTGCCAGCAGTACATCCAGTAACATTCAGTACTTC,CASSTSSNIQYF
TRBV6-5,TRBD2,.,TRBJ2-7,TGTGCCACCCTGGGGGGGTCCTCCTACGAGCAGTACTTC,CATLGGSSYEQYF
TRBV28,.,.,TRBJ1-2,TGTGCCAGCAGTTTACCAGGAAACTATGGCTACACCTTC,CASSLPGNYGYTF
TRBV9,.,few,TRBJ2-5,TGTGCCAGCAGCATGGGGATGTGGGAGACCCAGTACTTC,CASSMGMWETQYF
TRBV15,.,few,TRBJ1-5,TGTGCCACCAGCAGTTTTGACAGAGACAATCAGCCCCAGCATTTT,CATSSFDRDNQPQHF
TRBV6-4,.,.,TRBJ2-5,TGTGCCAGCAGTGAACCCCTTGCGGGACTTGACCAAGAGACCCAGTACTTC,CASSEPLAGLDQETQYF
TRBV18,.,.,TRBJ1-6,TGTGCCAGCTCACCCCGGGACTTCGAGGGTTCACCCCTCCACTTT,CASSPRDFEGSPLHF
TRBV2,TRBD1,.,TRBJ2-7,TGTGCCAGCAGCATCGGGACAGGGTTCTACGAGCAGTACTTC,CASSIGTGFYEQYF
TRBV30,.,.,TRBJ1-5,TGTGCCTGGAGTGTGGGCAGGTATAGCAATCAGCCCCAGCATTTT,CAWSVGRYSNQPQHF
TRBV4-3,.,.,TRBJ2-1,TGCGCCAGCAGCCAAGAATGGAACCGAGGCTCCTACAATGAGCAGTTCTTC,CASSQEWNRGSYNEQFF
TRBV7-9,TRBD2,.,TRBJ2-1,TGTGCCAGCAGCTTAGCGCGGGAGAAGGCGGGAGGCGGCTACAATGAGCAGTTCTTC,CASSLAREKAGGGYNEQFF
TRBV5-6,TRBD1,.,TRBJ1-3,TGTGCCAGCAGCTCCAGGGGGACCTCTGGAAACACCATATATTTT,CASSSRGTSGNTIYF
TRBV19,TRBD2,.,TRBJ2-1,TGTGCCAGTAGCCGGACTAGCGGGGGGATCGATGAGCAGTTCTTC,CASSRTSGGIDEQFF
TRBV27,.,once,TRBJ1-4,TGTGCCAGCAGACTTCGAGGGCGAGAAAAACTGTTTTTT,CASRLRGREKLFF
TRBV7-2,.,.,TRBJ1-6,TGTGCCAGCAGCCTATCAGGGACCGACTATAATTCACCCCTCCACTTT,CASSLSGTDYNSPLHF
TRBV7-8,TRBD2,.,TRBJ2-1,TGTGCCAGCAGCTTAGTCGACGGAGCGGGAGGTTCTGCCAACAATGAGCAGTTCTTC,CASSLVDGAGGSANNEQFF
TRBV18,TRBD1,.,TRBJ2-3,TGTGCCAGCTCACCGGAGGGACAGGGGTCTTCCACAGATACGCAGTATTTT,CASSPEGQGSSTDTQYF
TRBV7-3,TRBD1,few,TRBJ1-6,TGTGCCAGCAGCCCCCAGGGGGATTTTAATTCACCCCTCCACTTT,CASSPQGDFNSPLHF
TRBV11-2,.,.,TRBJ2-5,TGTGCCAGCAGCCCTACGGGGAGCCCCAACCAAGAGACCCAGTACTTC,CASSPTGSPNQETQYF
TRBV7-3,.,.,TRBJ2-7,TGTGCCAGCAGCTTAACCCGGGACTACGAGCAGTACTTC,CASSLTRDYEQYF
TRBV19,.,.,TRBJ1-4,TGTGCCAGTAAATGGGGGCGGCAGAGTAATGAAAAACTGTTTTTT,CASKWGRQSNEKLFF
TRBV6-6,TRBD1,.,TRBJ1-1,TGTGCCAGCAGTACAGGGGGCGCGGGCACTGAAGCTTTCTTT,CASSTGGAGTEAFF
TRBV28,.,.,TRBJ1-1,TGTGCCAGCACCCGCGGCGTCAGGGGAAACACTGAAGCTTTCTTT,CASTRGVRGNTEAFF
TRBV6-7,TRBD1,few,TRBJ2-7,TGTGCCAGCAGTTACACAGGGGTCGTGTCCCCCTACGAGCAGTACTTC,CASSYTGVVSPYEQYF
TRBV5-6,.,.,TRBJ2-3,TGTGCCAGCAGCTTCTTCTTCTCCGGGACGGAGAGCACAGATACGCAGTATTTT,CASSFFFSGTESTDTQYF
TRBV1,.,.,TRBJ1-1,TGCACCAGCAGCCAAACGCAGGGGGGCGAAAGGGGGGACACTGAAGCTTTCTTT,CTSSQTQGGERGDTEAFF
TRBV28,.,.,TRBJ1-4,TGTGCCAGCAGTTTAGGAGGGCCCAATGAAAAACTGTTTTTT,CASSLGGPNEKLFF
TRBV19,.,.,TRBJ1-3,TGTGCCAGTAGCATAGACAGAAGCTCTGGAAACACCATATATTTT,CASSIDRSSGNTIYF
TRBV18,TRBD1,.,TRBJ2-7,TGTGCCAGCCATCGGACAGGGGGCCTAGAGCAGTACTTC,CASHRTGGLEQYF
TRBV18,TRBD1,once,TRBJ2-7,TGTGCCAGCTCACCATTCTCCGGGACAGGGTCCTACGAGCAGTACTTC,CASSPFSGTGSYEQYF
TRBV7-2,TRBD2,few,TRBJ2-3,TGTGCCAGCAGCCCCGGACTAGCGGGAGCACGCACAGATACGCAGTATTTT,CASSPGLAGARTDTQYF
TRBV5-1,TRBD2,.,TRBJ2-1,TGCGCCAGCAGCTTGGGGACTAGCGGGACCCTACAAGGTGAGCAGTTCTTC,CASSLGTSGTLQGEQFF
TRBV19,.,.,TRBJ1-1,TGTGCCAGTAGTATACAGGGAACCACTGAAGCTTTCTTT,CASSIQGTTEAFF
TRBV18,TRBD1,once,TRBJ1-5,TGTGCCAGCTCACCCGGGACAGGGGACCATCAGCCCCAGCATTTT,CASSPGTGDHQPQHF
TRBV15,.,.,TRBJ1-1,TGTGCCACCAGCAGGACAGGGAACACTGAAGCTTTCTTT,CATSRTGNTEAFF
TRBV28,TRBD2,few,TRBJ2-4,TGTGCCAGCAGCTTCAAGCGGGGGGGAAACATTCAGTACTTC,CASSFKRGGNIQYF
TRBV11-2,.,once,TRBJ2-3,TGTGCCAGCAGGGGGATGACTTATACGCAGTATTTT,CASRGMTYTQYF
TRBV5-1,.,.,TRBJ2-5,TGCGCCAGCAGCTTGTGGGCAGGGGACGGAGAGACCCAGTACTTC,CASSLWAGDGETQYF
TRBV11-2,.,.,TRBJ2-3,TGTGCCAGCAGCTTAGATCTCAGCACAGATACGCAGTATTTT,CASSLDLSTDTQYF
TRBV11-2,TRBD1,.,TRBJ2-5,TGTGCCAGCAGCCGGGACAGGGTCGGAGAGACCCAGTACTTC,CASSRDRVGETQYF
TRBV9,.,.,TRBJ2-2,TGTGCCAGCAGCGTGTCCCCTCTGGGGGGAACCGGGGAGCTGTTTTTT,CASSVSPLGGTGELFF
TRBV10-1,.,.,TRBJ1-1,TGCGCCAGCACCCGGTGGTTGTCTGAGGGAGCTTTCTTT,CASTRWLSEGAFF
TRBV2,.,.,TRBJ1-1,TGTGCCAGCACTCCCAGGGACCTTAACACTGAAGCTTTCTTT,CASTPRDLNTEAFF
TRBV28,TRBD1,few,TRBJ1-5,TGTGCCAGCAGGGGATCACAGGGGGCAAGTCAGCCCCAGCATTTT,CASRGSQGASQPQHF
TRBV29-1,TRBD1,.,TRBJ2-3,TGCAGCGTGTGGACAGGGGGTGGGGATACGCAGTATTTT,CSVWTGGGDTQYF
TRBV29-1,TRBD1,.,TRBJ1-1,TGCAGCGTTGTCAAGGGGGCTATGGACACTGAAGCTTTCTTT,CSVVKGAMDTEAFF
TRBV10-2,TRBD2,.,TRBJ2-5,TGCGCCAGCAGTGATCACTCTGGACTAGCGGGAGCCAGGGAGACCCAGTACTTC,CASSDHSGLAGARETQYF
TRBV18,TRBD1,.,TRBJ1-2,TGTGCCAGCTCACCGGGACAGGGTTACTATGGCTACACCTTC,CASSPGQGYYGYTF
TRBV7-2,TRBD1,.,TRBJ1-5,TGTGCCAGCAGCCCCACAGGGGGTCAGCCCCAGCATTTT,CASSPTGGQPQHF
TRBV29-1,TRBD1,.,TRBJ2-1,TGCAGCGTTGCGTCAGGACAGGGGGTCTACAATGAGCAGTTCTTC,CSVASGQGVYNEQFF
TRBV29-1,TRBD1,.,TRBJ1-3,TGCAGCGTTGGACAGGGGACAGGAGGAAACACCATATATTTT,CSVGQGTGGNTIYF
TRBV27,TRBD2,once,TRBJ2-7,TGTGCCAGCAGCCTCCGGGCCCCCGGGGGGACTTACGAGCAGTACTTC,CASSLRAPGGTYEQYF
TRBV6-1,.,.,TRBJ1-4,TGTGCCAGCGCACGGAGTAATGAAAAACTGTTTTTT,CASARSNEKLFF
TRBV9,.,few,TRBJ1-5,TGTGCCAGCAGCGTGACAGAGGCCTACAATCAGCCCCAGCATTTT,CASSVTEAYNQPQHF
TRBV5-1,TRBD1,.,TRBJ1-3,TGCGCCAGCAGCTTAAACCAGGGGGGGTCGGCTGGAAACACCATATATTTT,CASSLNQGGSAGNTIYF
TRBV2,TRBD2,.,TRBJ2-3,TGTGCCAGCAAGTTAGCGGGGGGCACAGATACGCAGTATTTT,CASKLAGGTDTQYF
TRBV28,.,once,TRBJ2-2,TGTGCCAGCACTTCCACTTGGGGCCAGCCGAACACCGGGGAGCTGTTTTTT,CASTSTWGQPNTGELFF
TRBV30,.,.,TRBJ2-7,TGTGCCTGGAGCGAAGTCTACGAGCAGTACTTC,CAWSEVYEQYF
TRBV25-1,.,.,TRBJ2-7,TGTGCCAGCAGTGATTACCGGCAGTTCCAGGGTGAGCAGTACTTC,CASSDYRQFQGEQYF